This T cell receptor (beta chain) was retrieved from a study of blood T cell repertoires in COVID-19. Study information: T cells, B-cell-depleted T cells, or PBMCs provided the cDNA or gDNA that served as material.

Germline V gives CDR1 SGHNT, CDR2 YYREEE (reference sequence). The CDR3 is made up of 14 amino acids. V lost 4 bases and J lost 7; bases outside the gene matches: 11. Original data processing: Amplification of reference gene primers was used by the study to estimate nucleated cell counts. The repertoire was sequenced with immunoSEQ multiplex PCR; TCRdb's copy has only in-frame clones and lacks some. V and J calls and clone size are copied from that table; D and trimming were computed from the DNA. The sample has 150,000 or so clones, about 89% seen once. Input material: peripheral blood. The receptor's source is a man of 80 years or more with acute or convalescent COVID-19. The V and J genes are TRBV5-4 and TRBJ2-7; 7 bases are a match to TRBD1. CDR3 in DNA: TGTGCCAGCAGCAGTCCGGGACAGTCTACGGAGCAGTACTTC. It codes for CASSSPGQSTEQYF.